This T cell receptor beta chain was captured in a study of T cells in Graves' hyperthyroidism and ophthalmopathy. Study-level information: Staff took peripheral blood when the initial diagnosis was made, before any treatment began.

Notes on the study in general: Ophthalmopathy prediction by the model preceded onset by a median roughly 6 months. Researchers found most expanded thyroid clonotypes above 0.001 in blood as well.

Trimming removed 6 bases at V and 4 bases at J, with 7 bases between. The germline V gene has CDR1 LNHDA and CDR2 SQIVND (reference sequence). The CDR3 is 11 amino acids. This clonotype occurred a few times. Its antigen is currently unknown. Diagnosis of hyperthyroidism was new in patients aged 18 to 65, and its duration was under 2 months. Regions amplified from RNA transcripts were the TCR beta CDR3 regions. A first-round RT-PCR of the TCR CDR3 used the HTBI primer set. TCRdb analysed the multiplex PCR reads with MiXCR anew, one entry per CDR3 protein. This sample has around 690,000 distinct CDR3 sequences; 17% occur once, and the top ten carry roughly 15%.

The TCR originated in a man in his fifties with Graves' hyperthyroidism. The sequencing input was blood. The chain links TRBV19 to TRBJ2-7; D ambiguous. The DNA of the CDR3 is TGTGCCAGTAGCAAAGGATACGAGCAGTACTTC. Protein: CASSKGYEQYF.